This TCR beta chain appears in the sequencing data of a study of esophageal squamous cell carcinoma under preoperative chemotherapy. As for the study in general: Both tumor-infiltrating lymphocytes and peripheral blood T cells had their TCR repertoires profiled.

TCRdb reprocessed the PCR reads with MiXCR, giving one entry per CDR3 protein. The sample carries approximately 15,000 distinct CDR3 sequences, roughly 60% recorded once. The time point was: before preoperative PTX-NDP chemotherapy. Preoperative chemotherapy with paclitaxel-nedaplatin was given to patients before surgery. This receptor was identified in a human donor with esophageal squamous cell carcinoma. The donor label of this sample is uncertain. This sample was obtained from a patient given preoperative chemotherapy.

The CDR3 DNA follows: TGTGCCAGCAGCTTAGCAACTAGCGGGGGATACACAGATACGCAGTATTTT. As protein: CASSLATSGGYTDTQYF. This chain connects TRBV11-1 to TRBJ2-3; 11 nucleotides line up with TRBD2. The CDR3 consists of 17 residues. CDR1 and CDR2 (germline): SGHAT, FQDESV (reference sequence). V lost 0 bases to trimming and J lost 2 bases; unmatched junction nucleotides: 4.